Listed here are 5 T cell receptor beta chains from one sample, sequenced in a study of OX40 agonist ivuxolimab in advanced cancers. TCRdb keeps only in-frame clones here, not all; method: immunoSEQ multiplex PCR. Here the sample spans approximately 65,000 clones, 80% to 85% being singletons. The specimen was CD4+ or CD8+ T cells sorted from blood, collected in a trial of the OX40 agonist ivuxolimab. The receptors come from an adult with an advanced solid tumor such as melanoma, head and neck, liver or kidney cancer.

The J gene is TRBJ2-1, the V gene TRBV6-1; no firm D call. Germline CDR1 and CDR2: MNHNS and SASEGT. Between the trimmed V and J ends, which lost 2 bases and 6 bases, there was a span of 11 bases. The CDR3 contains 14 residues. CDR3 coding DNA: TGTGCCAGCAGTGAACCCGGACGGTCCAATGAGCAGTTCTTC. It encodes CASSEPGRSNEQFF.

This clone was detected only a few times. The chain uses TRBV19 and TRBJ1-5; D ambiguous. The germline gives CDR1 LNHDA, CDR2 SQIVND (reference sequence). The length of the CDR3 is 15 residues. Trimming cost V 3 bases and J 2 bases, with 11 bases left between them. This chain's CDR3 is CASSIRGEGNQPQHF. The DNA for the CDR3 is TGTGCCAGTAGTATTCGGGGAGAAGGCAATCAGCCCCAGCATTTT.

This sequence joins TRBV28 and TRBJ2-2, with 7 bases that match TRBD1. The V segment lost 7 bases and the J segment 5 bases; nucleotides outside the gene matches: 10. The length of the CDR3 is 15 residues. CDR1 and CDR2 from the germline V gene are MDHEN and SYDVKM. This CDR3 is CASTTTGIGTGELFF. As DNA, the CDR3 is TGTGCCAGCACCACGACAGGGATTGGAACCGGGGAGCTGTTTTTT.

The chain joins TRBV4-2 to TRBJ1-2, with D uncertain. Germline V gene data show CDR1 as LGHNA and CDR2 as YNFKEQ. V dropped 0 bases and J dropped 4 bases, with 12 bases sitting between them. This CDR3 is built from 15 residues. CDR3 in amino acids: CASSQDRQDLYGYTF. The DNA of the CDR3 is TGTGCCAGCAGCCAAGATAGGCAGGACCTCTATGGCTACACCTTC.

V gene TRBV6-1 combines with J gene TRBJ2-3; no reliable D call. The CDR3 has 13 residues. CDR1 and CDR2 from the germline V gene are MNHNS and SASEGT. Trimming cost V 1 base and J 3 bases, with 5 bases left between them. The CDR3 reads CASSEVWTDTQYF. In DNA form, the CDR3 reads TGTGCCAGCAGTGAAGTCTGGACAGATACGCAGTATTTT.